This is a list of T cell receptor beta chains from one sample in a study of graft-versus-host responses after intestinal transplantation. TCRdb keeps only in-frame clones here, not all; method: immunoSEQ multiplex PCR. Among around 90,000 clones listed, about 90% were seen once. No antigen has been identified for these receptors. Sequenced material: unstimulated CD8+ T cells sorted from spleen or lymph node cells, taken before transplant. These receptor sequences come from a human donor who was the organ donor for an intestinal transplant. The CDR3 runs from the conserved cysteine through the conserved F or W. D genes are given only for firm matches.

V	D	J	CDR3	DNA
TRBV28	TRBD1	TRBJ2-3	CASSLDRVTDTQYF	TGTGCCAGCAGTTTAGACAGGGTCACAGATACGCAGTATTTT
TRBV7-9	TRBD2	TRBJ2-1	CASSPSSGVYNEQFF	TGTGCCAGCAGCCCCAGTAGCGGGGTTTACAATGAGCAGTTCTTC
TRBV27	TRBD2	TRBJ2-3	CASSLLAGTDTQYF	TGTGCCAGCAGTTTACTAGCGGGCACAGATACGCAGTATTTT
TRBV6-4	-	TRBJ2-2	CASSDNTWTPNTGELFF	TGTGCCAGCAGTGACAATACGTGGACTCCGAACACCGGGGAGCTGTTTTTT
TRBV5-1	TRBD2	TRBJ2-7	CASRSGTSRSEQYF	TGCGCCAGCAGATCCGGGACTAGCCGGTCCGAGCAGTACTTC
TRBV11-2	-	TRBJ1-4	CASSRGQPTNEKLFF	TGTGCCAGCAGCCGAGGACAGCCAACTAATGAAAAACTGTTTTTT
TRBV5-4	TRBD1	TRBJ1-4	CASSFGQGELFF	TGTGCCAGCAGTTTTGGACAGGGTGAACTGTTTTTT
TRBV13	TRBD2	TRBJ2-1	CASSQTSGRPSSYNEQFF	TGTGCCAGCAGTCAGACTAGCGGGAGGCCGAGCTCCTACAATGAGCAGTTCTTC
TRBV6-1	-	TRBJ1-1	CASGPGQNTEAFF	TGTGCCAGTGGACCGGGACAGAACACTGAAGCTTTCTTT
TRBV2	TRBD2	TRBJ2-7	CASSGTSGSYEQYF	TGTGCCAGCAGTGGGACTAGCGGGTCGTACGAGCAGTACTTC
TRBV30	TRBD1	TRBJ2-3	CAWSRGPEDTQYF	TGTGCCTGGAGTAGGGGGCCTGAAGATACGCAGTATTTT
TRBV29-1	-	TRBJ1-1	CSVEGQNTEAFF	TGCAGCGTTGAGGGACAGAACACTGAAGCTTTCTTT
TRBV10-2	TRBD2	TRBJ2-1	CASTGTSGRAFNEQFF	TGCGCCAGCACCGGGACTAGCGGGAGGGCATTCAATGAGCAGTTCTTC
TRBV5-4	TRBD1	TRBJ2-7	CASSPGQSSYEQYF	TGTGCCAGCAGCCCGGGACAGAGCTCCTACGAGCAGTACTTC
TRBV13	-	TRBJ2-7	CASSLGGTIDEQYF	TGTGCCAGCAGCTTAGGCGGGACAATCGACGAGCAGTACTTC
TRBV5-1	-	TRBJ2-1	CASSLGGAHRNEQFF	TGCGCCAGCAGCTTGGGTGGGGCACACCGGAATGAGCAGTTCTTC
TRBV11-3	TRBD2	TRBJ2-3	CASSLLGLAIDTQYF	TGTGCCAGCAGCTTGCTGGGACTAGCGATCGATACGCAGTATTTT